The TCR beta chain described here comes from a study of control samples from healthy donors and cancer patients. Method: immunoSEQ multiplex PCR; TCRdb's copy keeps in-frame clones and lacks some. The sample lists about 410,000 clones, roughly 90% seen once, with around 6.8% in the top ten. This CDR3 region has 14 residues. The V and J ends lost 3 bases and 1 base respectively, with 10 bases between them. From germline, CDR1 is SGDLS and CDR2 YYNGEE. Sequenced: PBMCs. The receptor was isolated from a man in his forties or fifties with head and neck cancer. The J gene is TRBJ1-1, the V gene TRBV9; D ambiguous. The CDR3 region is CASSAGRPNTEAFF. CDR3 bases: TGTGCCAGCAGCGCAGGACGGCCGAACACTGAAGCTTTCTTT.